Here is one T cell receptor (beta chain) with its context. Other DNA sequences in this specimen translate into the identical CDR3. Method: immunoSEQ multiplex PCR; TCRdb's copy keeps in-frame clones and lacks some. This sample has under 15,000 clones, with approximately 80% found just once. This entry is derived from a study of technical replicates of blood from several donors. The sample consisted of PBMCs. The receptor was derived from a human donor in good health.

The CDR3 nucleotides read TGCGCCAGCAGCCCCGGACAGGGGGCCTACGAGCAGTACTTC. Translated, it gives CASSPGQGAYEQYF. The genes are TRBV5-1 and TRBJ2-7; 10 positions match TRBD1. Per germline, CDR1 SGHRS and CDR2 YFSETQ. V trimming: 4 bases; J trimming: 2 bases; junction bases outside the gene matches: 3. The CDR3 runs to 14 residues.